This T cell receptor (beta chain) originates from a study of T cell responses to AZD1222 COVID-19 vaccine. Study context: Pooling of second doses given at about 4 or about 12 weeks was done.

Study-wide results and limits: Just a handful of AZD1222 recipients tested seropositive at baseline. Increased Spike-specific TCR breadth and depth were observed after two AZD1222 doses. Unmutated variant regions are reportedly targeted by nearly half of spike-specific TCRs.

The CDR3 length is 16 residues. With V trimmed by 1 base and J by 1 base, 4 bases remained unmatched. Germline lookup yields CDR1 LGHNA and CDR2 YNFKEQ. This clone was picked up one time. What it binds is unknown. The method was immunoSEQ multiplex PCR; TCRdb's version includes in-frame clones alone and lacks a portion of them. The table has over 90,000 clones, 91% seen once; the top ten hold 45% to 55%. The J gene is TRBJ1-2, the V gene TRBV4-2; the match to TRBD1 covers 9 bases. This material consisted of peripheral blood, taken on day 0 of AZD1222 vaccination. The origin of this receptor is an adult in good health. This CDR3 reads CASSQAGTGSNYGYTF. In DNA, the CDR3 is TGTGCCAGCAGCCAAGCCGGGACAGGGAGTAACTATGGCTACACCTTC.